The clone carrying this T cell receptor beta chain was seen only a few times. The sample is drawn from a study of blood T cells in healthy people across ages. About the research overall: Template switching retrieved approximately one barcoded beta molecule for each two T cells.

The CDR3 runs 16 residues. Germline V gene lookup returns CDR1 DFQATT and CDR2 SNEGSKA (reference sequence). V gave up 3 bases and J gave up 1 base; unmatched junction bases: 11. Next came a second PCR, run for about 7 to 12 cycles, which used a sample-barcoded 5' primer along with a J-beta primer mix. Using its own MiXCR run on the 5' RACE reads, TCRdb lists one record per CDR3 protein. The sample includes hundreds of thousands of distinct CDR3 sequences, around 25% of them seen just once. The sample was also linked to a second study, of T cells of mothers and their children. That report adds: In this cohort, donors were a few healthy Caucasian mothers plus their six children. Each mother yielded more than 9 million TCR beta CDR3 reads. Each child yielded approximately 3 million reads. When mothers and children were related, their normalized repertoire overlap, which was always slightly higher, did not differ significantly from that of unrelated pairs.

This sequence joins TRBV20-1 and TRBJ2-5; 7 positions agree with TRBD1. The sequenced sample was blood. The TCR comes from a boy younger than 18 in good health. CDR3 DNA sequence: TGCAGTGCTAGCTTGACAGGGAGAGAGGGCCAAGAGACCCAGTACTTC. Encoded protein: CSASLTGREGQETQYF.